These 12 T cell receptor beta chains came from one sample sequenced in a study of OX40 agonist ivuxolimab in advanced cancers. Clones were read by immunoSEQ multiplex PCR, and TCRdb kept only the in-frame ones, dropping some. This sample has over 35,000 clones, with approximately 90% found just once. Sequences were derived from CD4+ or CD8+ T cells sorted from blood, sampled in a trial of the OX40 agonist ivuxolimab. Source of these receptors: an adult with an advanced solid tumor such as melanoma, head and neck, liver or kidney cancer.

The genes are TRBV6-1 and TRBJ1-1, with D possibly TRBD1 on 6 matching bases. V was cut by 7 bases and J by 0 bases, with 12 bases left in between. The CDR3 sequence is 14 residues long. The V gene's germline CDR1 is MNHNS and CDR2 SASEGT. CDR3 DNA sequence: TGTGCCAGCATTGGGGGGACAATGAACACTGAAGCTTTCTTT. Translated: CASIGGTMNTEAFF.

The chain links TRBV11-2 to TRBJ1-2; D uncertain. V was cut by 4 bases and J by 4 bases, with 10 bases left in between. CDR3 size: 13 residues. The germline CDR1 and CDR2 sequences are SGHAT and FQNNGV. In nucleotides, the CDR3 is TGTGCCAGCAGCTCCAGACGGAGCTATGGCTACACCTTC. This gives the protein CASSSRRSYGYTF.

V gene TRBV18 combines with J gene TRBJ2-3; D uncertain. From germline, CDR1 is KGHSH and CDR2 LQKENI. CDR3 size: 13 residues. Trimming cost V 1 base and J 1 base, with 3 bases left between them. CDR3 residues: CASSPQGTDTQYF. For the CDR3, the DNA is TGTGCCAGCTCACCACAGGGCACAGATACGCAGTATTTT.

The CDR3 here is CASSEVAYAEAFF. The CDR3 nucleotides read TGCGCCAGCAGTGAGGTGGCGTACGCTGAAGCTTTCTTT. The chain has TRBV10-1 and TRBJ1-1, with no clear D. This CDR3 contains 13 residues. Germline V gives CDR1 WNHNN, CDR2 SYGVQD (reference sequence). The V end lost 2 bases, the J end lost 6 bases, and 10 bases lay between the germline ends.

This rearrangement joins TRBV6-4 to TRBJ2-2; TRBD1 is a possible D gene (5 bases). Trimming took 6 bases from V and 1 from J, leaving 9 bases between them. Germline V gives CDR1 MRHNA, CDR2 SNTAGT. This CDR3 spans 14 amino acids. Written as DNA, the CDR3 is TGTGCCAGCAGCCCCGACAGGAACACCGGGGAGCTGTTTTTT. Translating it yields CASSPDRNTGELFF.

This clone is a singleton in its sample. V is TRBV5-8 and J is TRBJ2-6; weak D call: TRBD2 (6 bases). Germline CDR1 reads SGHTS; CDR2 reads YDEGEE. CDR3 length: 17 amino acids. V dropped 10 bases and J dropped 4 bases, with 24 bases sitting between them. CDR3 in amino acids: CADPSAGIFPGANVLTF. The CDR3 nucleotides are TGTGCCGACCCGAGCGCGGGGATTTTCCCGGGGGCCAACGTCCTGACTTTC.

This chain joins TRBV6-1 and TRBJ2-7, with a weak D call TRBD2 (6 bases). CDR3 length equals 12 residues. Per the germline V gene, CDR1 is MNHNS and CDR2 is SASEGT. The V end was cut by 8 bases, the J end by 3 bases, with 11 bases between. CDR3 nucleotide sequence: TGTGCCAGCGGCCAGACTAGCTACGAGCAGTACTTC. Translation: CASGQTSYEQYF.

The chain recombines TRBV5-1 with TRBJ2-2; 8 bases map to TRBD1. In germline, CDR1 is SGHRS, CDR2 YFSETQ. The V segment lost 4 bases and the J segment 6 bases; nucleotides outside the gene matches: 5. The length of the CDR3 is 14 residues. In DNA form, the CDR3 reads TGCGCCAGCAGCATCACAGGGGGTCCCGGGGAGCTGTTTTTT. Translated, it gives CASSITGGPGELFF.

The rearrangement links TRBV5-1 to TRBJ2-1; 7 nucleotides agree with TRBD1. The CDR3 is 15 residues long. Germline CDR1 SGHRS, CDR2 YFSETQ. The trim removed 4 bases at V and 0 bases at J, leaving 4 bases unmatched. CDR3 coding DNA: TGCGCCAGCAGCAGGGGACAGAACTCCTACAATGAGCAGTTCTTC. It codes for CASSRGQNSYNEQFF.

The V gene is TRBV6-6, the J gene TRBJ1-4; TRBD1 matches at 7 bases. The J segment lost 6 bases and the V segment lost 7 bases, leaving 8 bases of the junction unmatched. This CDR3 contains 14 residues. Germline CDR1 reads MNHNY; CDR2 reads SVGAGI (reference sequence). CDR3 residues: CASTGFQGDEKLFF. DNA for the CDR3: TGTGCCAGCACAGGGTTTCAGGGGGATGAAAAACTGTTTTTT.

The rearrangement links TRBV2 to TRBJ2-3, with TRBD1 as a possible D gene (6 bases). The CDR3 contains 14 residues. The germline CDR1 and CDR2 sequences are SNHLY and FYNNEI. Trimming took off 7 bases at V and 10 bases at J, with 21 bases between the two ends. The CDR3 nucleotides read TGTGCCAGCAAACAGACAGGACTCCCCCTCGCGCAGTATTTT. It codes for CASKQTGLPLAQYF.

This clone has a single count. The V and J genes are TRBV18 and TRBJ2-7; D call uncertain. Germline lookup yields CDR1 KGHSH and CDR2 LQKENI. V lost 3 bases to trimming and J lost 3 bases, with 15 bases between them. The CDR3 extends over 15 amino acids. The CDR3 coding sequence is TGTGCCAGCTCACCGCCAGAACCGAGAAGCTACGAGCAGTACTTC. Protein: CASSPPEPRSYEQYF.